A single sample gave rise to the 20 T cell receptor beta chains below, sequenced in a study of blood T cell repertoires in COVID-19. Profiling relied on immunoSEQ multiplex PCR, and the TCRdb table lists in-frame clones only, not all of them. Of hundreds of thousands of clones detected, about 87% appear once; the ten largest clones hold just over 2.5%. Sequencing input: PBMCs or T cells enriched from blood (not recorded which). The receptors come from a woman in her 30s with acute COVID-19.

This clone was seen a few times. The junction shows a germline mismatch at one end, possibly a read error. The chain links TRBV7-7 to TRBJ2-2; D remains unclear. CDR3 size: 14 residues. Germline V gene sequence: CDR1 SSHAT, CDR2 FNYEAQ (reference sequence). CDR3 DNA sequence: TGTGCTAGCAGCTTAGAGCAGAACACCGGGGAGCTGTTTTTT. It translates to CASSLEQNTGELFF.

The rearrangement links TRBV5-1 to TRBJ2-5; 8 nucleotides line up with TRBD2. The CDR3 totals 14 residues. Unmatched junction bases numbered 5, after V lost 2 bases and J lost 5 bases. Germline V gives CDR1 SGHRS, CDR2 YFSETQ. The CDR3: CASSFGGAVETQYF. CDR3 coding DNA: TGCGCCAGCAGCTTCGGGGGGGCCGTGGAGACCCAGTACTTC.

The CDR3 DNA reads TGTGCCAGCAGGAGAACATCGCCGGGGGAGACCCAGTACTTC. This translates into CASRRTSPGETQYF. The gene calls are TRBV6-5 and TRBJ2-5; D may be TRBD2 (5 bases). This CDR3 comprises 14 residues. The germline V and J ends were trimmed by 6 bases and 5 bases, with 16 bases remaining between them. Germline V lookup: CDR1 MNHEY, CDR2 SVGAGI.

This chain connects TRBV7-9 to TRBJ1-4, with 9 bases matching TRBD1. Germline V gene sequence: CDR1 SEHNR, CDR2 FQNEAQ (reference sequence). The CDR3 runs to 15 residues. The V gene end was trimmed by 5 bases and the J gene end by 6 bases; junction bases not matched to a gene: 7. The CDR3 loop reads CASSPEGQGDEKLFF. CDR3 nucleotide sequence: TGTGCCAGCAGCCCGGAGGGACAGGGCGATGAAAAACTGTTTTTT.

The chain employs TRBV16 and TRBJ1-5; tentative D call: TRBD1 (5 bases). Trimming removed 0 bases at V and 3 bases at J, with 9 bases between. This CDR3 has 15 residues. CDR1 and CDR2 from the germline V gene are KGHSY and FQNENV. Here the CDR3 DNA reads TGTGCCAGCAGCCAATCCGTGACAGTCAATCAGCCCCAGCATTTT. Translating gives CASSQSVTVNQPQHF.

The chain combines TRBV20-1 with TRBJ2-1; possible D gene TRBD2, 6 bases. This CDR3 comprises 10 residues. Germline loops: CDR1 DFQATT, CDR2 SNEGSKA (reference sequence). V gave up 7 bases and J gave up 7 bases, with 8 bases separating them. The CDR3, as DNA: TGCAGTGTGGCGGGGAATGAGCAGTTCTTC. Its translation: CSVAGNEQFF.

Of note for this clone: One end of the junction does not line up with germline, which may come from a read error. This chain uses TRBV10-3 with TRBJ2-7; possible D gene TRBD1, 6 bases. The germline CDR1 and CDR2 sequences are ENHRY and SYGVKD. The CDR3 extends over 14 amino acids. The CDR3 region is CATSGGRGSYEQYF. CDR3 nucleotides: TGTGCCACCAGTGGAGGTAGGGGGTCCTACGAGCAGTACTTC.

The CDR3 is CSASGTAFGNYGYTF. For the CDR3, the DNA is TGCAGTGCCAGTGGGACAGCCTTCGGGAACTATGGCTACACCTTC. This sequence joins TRBV20-1 and TRBJ1-2; TRBD1 aligns across 7 bases. In germline, CDR1 is DFQATT, CDR2 SNEGSKA (reference sequence). This CDR3 contains 15 residues. Losses at the gene ends were 6 bases for V and 2 bases for J; bases not matched to a gene: 12.

The rearrangement links TRBV11-2 to TRBJ1-2; D call uncertain. Germline lookup yields CDR1 SGHAT and CDR2 FQNNGV. The CDR3 extends over 12 amino acids. Trimming removed 1 base at V and 6 bases at J, with 6 bases between. CDR3 residues: CASSLVADGYTF. In DNA, the CDR3 is TGTGCCAGCAGCTTAGTGGCGGATGGCTACACCTTC.

The gene calls are TRBV9 and TRBJ2-5, with D hard to call. Germline CDR1 reads SGDLS; CDR2 reads YYNGEE. CDR3 length: 15 amino acids. V was cut by 3 bases and J by 4 bases, with 16 bases left in between. The CDR3 protein is CASSGTVGLGETQYF. DNA for the CDR3: TGTGCCAGCAGCGGAACAGTAGGTCTCGGAGAGACCCAGTACTTC.

This clone was seen once. V and J are TRBV4-1 and TRBJ1-2, with 7 bases fitting TRBD1. Germline V gene sequence: CDR1 MGHRA, CDR2 YSYEKL. J lost 4 bases, V lost 1 base, and 3 bases had no gene match. This CDR3 comprises 14 residues. The CDR3 DNA follows: TGCGCCAGCAGCCAAGCAGGGACAGTCTATGGCTACACCTTC. This encodes CASSQAGTVYGYTF.

The chain is built from TRBV6-2 or TRBV6-3 and TRBJ2-1, with D tentatively TRBD2 (5 bases). The V gene lost 2 bases and the J gene lost 0 bases, with 17 bases spanning the gap. The germline gives CDR1 MNHEY, CDR2 SVGEGT. This CDR3 has 18 residues. CDR3 loop: CASSYVGSSPISYNEQFF. CDR3 nucleotide sequence: TGTGCCAGCAGTTACGTTGGGTCTAGCCCTATCTCCTACAATGAGCAGTTCTTC.

The chain combines TRBV4-3 with TRBJ2-1; 9 positions match TRBD1. The trim removed 3 bases at V and 4 bases at J, leaving 7 bases unmatched. This CDR3 has 16 residues. Germline V CDR1 and CDR2: LGHNA, YSLEER. The CDR3 coding sequence is TGCGCCAGCAGCCAGGCCGGGACAGGGACTTACAATGAGCAGTTCTTC. Amino acids: CASSQAGTGTYNEQFF.

Here the CDR3 DNA reads TGTGCCAGCAGCCAAGATAGGAACACCGGGGAGCTGTTTTTT. Its translation: CASSQDRNTGELFF. This rearrangement joins TRBV14 to TRBJ2-2; D unclear. The CDR3 consists of 14 residues. Looked up from germline, CDR1 is SGHDN and CDR2 is FVKESK. V lost 0 bases to trimming and J lost 1 base, with 3 bases between them.

V is TRBV27 and J is TRBJ2-5; weak D call: TRBD1 (6 bases). This CDR3 spans 14 amino acids. Germline values: CDR1 MNHEY, CDR2 SMNVEV (reference sequence). Trimming left V 6 bases short and J 4 bases short, with 15 bases between. CDR3: CASREEGVPETQYF. CDR3 DNA: TGTGCCAGCAGGGAAGAGGGGGTCCCAGAGACCCAGTACTTC.

The chain uses TRBV12-3 or TRBV12-4 and TRBJ2-7; D gene unclear. The V and J ends lost 3 bases and 3 bases respectively, with 6 bases between them. CDR3 size: 12 residues. CDR3 in DNA: TGTGCCAGCAGTTTTGCCGGCTACGAGCAGTACTTC. Its translation is CASSFAGYEQYF.

On this clone itself: One end of the junction is discordant with germline, which a read error may explain. This rearrangement joins TRBV6-1 to TRBJ2-7, with 10 bases fitting TRBD1. Germline V gene sequence: CDR1 MNHNS, CDR2 SASEGT. CDR3 length equals 15 residues. The CDR3 protein is CASSQAGTGDYEQYF. CDR3 DNA: TGTGCCAGCAGTCAAGCCGGGACAGGGGACTACGAGCAGTACTTC.

With regard to this clone: This same CDR3 is encoded by further DNA sequences in the sample. V gene TRBV5-1 combines with J gene TRBJ1-1, with D perhaps TRBD1 (5 bases). The germline gives CDR1 SGHRS, CDR2 YFSETQ. V gave up 4 bases and J gave up 2 bases, with 12 bases separating them. This CDR3 is built from 14 residues. The CDR3 region is CASSLQTGNTEAFF. In nucleotides, the CDR3 is TGCGCCAGCAGCCTCCAAACAGGAAACACTGAAGCTTTCTTT.

The rearrangement uses TRBV13 and TRBJ1-1; 10 nucleotides align to TRBD1. This CDR3 has 15 residues. The junction had 8 bases not matched to a gene; V was cut back by 9 bases and J by 1 base. From germline, CDR1 is PRHDT and CDR2 FYEKMQ (reference sequence). CDR3 sequence (DNA): TGTGCCAGTGCGATAGGACAGGGGGGGAACACTGAAGCTTTCTTT. Its translation is CASAIGQGGNTEAFF.

This chain uses TRBV9 with TRBJ2-2, with 7 bases identical to TRBD1. CDR3 size: 16 residues. In germline, CDR1 is SGDLS, CDR2 YYNGEE. V trimming: 0 bases; J trimming: 5 bases; junction bases outside the gene matches: 7. The CDR3 DNA follows: TGTGCCAGCAGCGTAGTAGGGACAGAGACTACCGGGGAGCTGTTTTTT. This encodes CASSVVGTETTGELFF. Together with reference TRBV9 and TRBJ2-2, the CDR3 gives the full variable domain: DSGVTQTPKHLITATGQRVTLRCSPRSGDLSVYWYQQSLDQGLQFLIQYYNGEERAKGNILERFSAQQFPDLHSELNLSSLELGDSALYFCASSVVGTETTGELFFGEGSRLTVL.